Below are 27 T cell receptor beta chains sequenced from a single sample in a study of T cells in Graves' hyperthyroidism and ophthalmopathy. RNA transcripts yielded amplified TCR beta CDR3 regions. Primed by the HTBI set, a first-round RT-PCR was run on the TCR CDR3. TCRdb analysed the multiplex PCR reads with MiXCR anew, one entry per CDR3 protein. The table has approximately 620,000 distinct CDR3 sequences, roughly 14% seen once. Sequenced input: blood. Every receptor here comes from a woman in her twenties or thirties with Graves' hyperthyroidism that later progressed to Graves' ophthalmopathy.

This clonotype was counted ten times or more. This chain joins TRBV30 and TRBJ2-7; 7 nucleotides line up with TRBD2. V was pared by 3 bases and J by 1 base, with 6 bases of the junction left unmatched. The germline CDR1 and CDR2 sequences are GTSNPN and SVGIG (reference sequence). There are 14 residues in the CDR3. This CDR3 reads CAWSRGVGSYEQYF. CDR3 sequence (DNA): TGTGCCTGGAGCCGGGGGGTAGGTTCCTACGAGCAGTACTTC.

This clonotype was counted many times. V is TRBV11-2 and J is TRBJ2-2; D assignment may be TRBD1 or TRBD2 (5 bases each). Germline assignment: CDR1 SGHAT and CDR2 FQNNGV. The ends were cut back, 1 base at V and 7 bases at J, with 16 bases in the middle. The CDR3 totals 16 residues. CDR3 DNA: TGTGCCAGCAGCTTAGCCCTGGGGGTTAGCGTCGGGGAGCTGTTTTTT. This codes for CASSLALGVSVGELFF.

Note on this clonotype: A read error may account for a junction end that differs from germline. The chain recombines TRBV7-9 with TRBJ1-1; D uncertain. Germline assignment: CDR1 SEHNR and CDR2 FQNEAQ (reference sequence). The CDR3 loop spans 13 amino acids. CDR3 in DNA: TGCGCCAGAAGCCTGACAACCAACACTGAAGCTTTCTTT. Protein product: CARSLTTNTEAFF.

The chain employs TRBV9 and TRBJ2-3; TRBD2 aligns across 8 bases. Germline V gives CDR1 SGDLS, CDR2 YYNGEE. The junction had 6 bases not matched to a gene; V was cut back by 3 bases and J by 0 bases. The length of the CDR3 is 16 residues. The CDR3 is CASSGRLASSTDTQYF. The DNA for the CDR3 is TGTGCCAGCAGCGGACGACTAGCGTCTAGCACAGATACGCAGTATTTT.

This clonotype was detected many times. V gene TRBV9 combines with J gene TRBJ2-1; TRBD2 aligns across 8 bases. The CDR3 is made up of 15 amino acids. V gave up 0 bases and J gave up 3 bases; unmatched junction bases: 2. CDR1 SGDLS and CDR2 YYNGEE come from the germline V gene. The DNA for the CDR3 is TGTGCCAGCAGCGTAGAAGCGGGAGACTACAATGAGCAGTTCTTC. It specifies CASSVEAGDYNEQFF.

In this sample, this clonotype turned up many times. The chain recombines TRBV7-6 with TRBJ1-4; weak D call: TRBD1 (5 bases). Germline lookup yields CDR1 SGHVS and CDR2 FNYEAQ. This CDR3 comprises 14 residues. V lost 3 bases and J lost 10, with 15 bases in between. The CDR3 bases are TGTGCCAGCAGCTTCGGGACGGAGGAAGGAAAACTGTTTTTT. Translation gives CASSFGTEEGKLFF.

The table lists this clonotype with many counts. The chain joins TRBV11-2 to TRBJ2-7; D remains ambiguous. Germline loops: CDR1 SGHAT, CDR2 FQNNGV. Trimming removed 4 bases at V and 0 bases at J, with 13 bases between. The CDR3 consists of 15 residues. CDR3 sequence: CASSYNQASSYEQYF. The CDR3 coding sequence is TGTGCCAGCAGCTACAACCAAGCGAGCTCCTACGAGCAGTACTTC.

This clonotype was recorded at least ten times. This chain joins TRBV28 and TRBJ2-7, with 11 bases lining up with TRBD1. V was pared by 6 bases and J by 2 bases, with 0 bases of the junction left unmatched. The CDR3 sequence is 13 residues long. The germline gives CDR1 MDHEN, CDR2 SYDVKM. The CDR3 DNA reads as TGTGCCAGCAGGGGACAGGGGGCCTACGAGCAGTACTTC. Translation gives CASRGQGAYEQYF.

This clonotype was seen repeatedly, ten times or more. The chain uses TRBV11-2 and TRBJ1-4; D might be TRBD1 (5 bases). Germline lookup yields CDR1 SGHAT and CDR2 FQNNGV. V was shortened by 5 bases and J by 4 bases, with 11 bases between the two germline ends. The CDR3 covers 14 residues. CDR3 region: CASSLRQINEKLFF. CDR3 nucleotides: TGTGCCAGCAGCCTAAGACAGATTAATGAAAAACTGTTTTTT.

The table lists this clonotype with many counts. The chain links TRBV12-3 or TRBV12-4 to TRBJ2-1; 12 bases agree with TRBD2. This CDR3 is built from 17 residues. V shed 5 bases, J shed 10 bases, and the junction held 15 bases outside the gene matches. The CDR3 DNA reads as TGTGCCAGCAGTCCCCTCCGACTAGCGGGAGTGACTGGGGAGCAGTTCTTC. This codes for CASSPLRLAGVTGEQFF.

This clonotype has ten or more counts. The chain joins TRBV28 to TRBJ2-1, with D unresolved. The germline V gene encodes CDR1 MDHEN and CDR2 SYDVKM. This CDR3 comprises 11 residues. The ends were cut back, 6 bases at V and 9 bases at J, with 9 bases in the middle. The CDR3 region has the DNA TGTGCCAGCAGCGATACGGGTGAGCAGTTCTTC. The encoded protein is CASSDTGEQFF.

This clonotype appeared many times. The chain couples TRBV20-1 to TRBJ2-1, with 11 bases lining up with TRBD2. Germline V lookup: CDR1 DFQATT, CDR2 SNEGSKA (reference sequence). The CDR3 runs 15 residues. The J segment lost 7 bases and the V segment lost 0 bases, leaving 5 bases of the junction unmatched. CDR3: CSARELAGVGNEQFF. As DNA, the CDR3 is TGCAGTGCTAGAGAACTAGCGGGAGTGGGGAATGAGCAGTTCTTC.

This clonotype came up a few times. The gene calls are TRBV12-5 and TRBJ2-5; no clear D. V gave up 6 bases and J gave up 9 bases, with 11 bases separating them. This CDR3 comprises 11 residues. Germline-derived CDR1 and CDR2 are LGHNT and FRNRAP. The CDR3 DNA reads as TGTGCTAGTGGCCGCCTTGAGGCCCAGTACTTC. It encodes CASGRLEAQYF.

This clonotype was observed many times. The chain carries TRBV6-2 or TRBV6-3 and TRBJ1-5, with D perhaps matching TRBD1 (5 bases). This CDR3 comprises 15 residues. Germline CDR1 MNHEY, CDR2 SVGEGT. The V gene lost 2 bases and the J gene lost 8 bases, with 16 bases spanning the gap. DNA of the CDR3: TGTGCCAGCAGTTACGGACGAGAGGGGTGGGAGCCCCAGCATTTT. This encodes CASSYGREGWEPQHF.

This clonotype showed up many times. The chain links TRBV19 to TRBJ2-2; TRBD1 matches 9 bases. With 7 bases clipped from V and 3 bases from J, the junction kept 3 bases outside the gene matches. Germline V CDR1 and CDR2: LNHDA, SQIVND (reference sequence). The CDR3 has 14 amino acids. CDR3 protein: CASNDRGDTGELFF. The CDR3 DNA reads TGTGCCAGTAACGACAGGGGGGACACCGGGGAGCTGTTTTTT. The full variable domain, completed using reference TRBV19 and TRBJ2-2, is DGGITQSPKYLFRKEGQNVTLSCEQNLNHDAMYWYRQDPGQGLRLIYYSQIVNDFQKGDIAEGYSVSREKKESFPLTVTSAQKNPTAFYLCASNDRGDTGELFFGEGSRLTVL.

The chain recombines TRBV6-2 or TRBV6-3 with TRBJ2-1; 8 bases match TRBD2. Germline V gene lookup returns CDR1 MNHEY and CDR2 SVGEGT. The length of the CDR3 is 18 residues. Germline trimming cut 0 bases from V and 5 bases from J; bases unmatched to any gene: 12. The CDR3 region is CASSYSKGAGVGNNEQFF. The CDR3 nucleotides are TGTGCCAGCAGTTACTCGAAGGGAGCGGGAGTGGGGAACAATGAGCAGTTCTTC.

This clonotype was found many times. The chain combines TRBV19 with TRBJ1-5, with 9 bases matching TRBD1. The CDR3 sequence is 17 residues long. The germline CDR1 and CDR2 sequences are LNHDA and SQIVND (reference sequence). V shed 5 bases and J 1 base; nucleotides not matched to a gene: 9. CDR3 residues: CASSAGRDRASNQPQHF. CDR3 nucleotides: TGTGCCAGTAGTGCCGGCCGGGACAGGGCCAGCAATCAGCCCCAGCATTTT.

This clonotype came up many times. CDR3 nucleotides: TGTGCCAGCAGCGAAAAACCTAATTCGGTAGTCAGGGGCCTTGAGCAGTTCTTC. Translated: CASSEKPNSVVRGLEQFF. This chain links TRBV7-2 with TRBJ2-1; D may be TRBD1 (6 bases). The CDR3 loop spans 18 amino acids. The germline V gene has CDR1 SGHTA and CDR2 FQGNSA. Trimming stripped 5 bases from V and 9 bases from J, with 29 bases between.

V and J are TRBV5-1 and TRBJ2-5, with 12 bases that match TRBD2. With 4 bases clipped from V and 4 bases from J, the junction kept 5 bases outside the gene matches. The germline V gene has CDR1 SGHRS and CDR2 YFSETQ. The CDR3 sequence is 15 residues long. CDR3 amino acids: CASSTPGLAGETQYF. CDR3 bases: TGCGCCAGCAGCACTCCGGGACTAGCGGGAGAGACCCAGTACTTC. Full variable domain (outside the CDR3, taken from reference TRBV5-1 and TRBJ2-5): KAGVTQTPRYLIKTRGQQVTLSCSPISGHRSVSWYQQTPGQGLQFLFEYFSETQRNKGNFPGRFSGRQFSNSRSEMNVSTLELGDSALYLCASSTPGLAGETQYFGPGTRLLVL.

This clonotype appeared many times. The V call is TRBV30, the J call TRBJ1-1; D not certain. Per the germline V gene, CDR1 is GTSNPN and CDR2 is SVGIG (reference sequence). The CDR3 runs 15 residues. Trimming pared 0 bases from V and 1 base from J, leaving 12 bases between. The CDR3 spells CAWSVHPGPNTEAFF. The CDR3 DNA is TGTGCCTGGAGTGTACACCCCGGGCCGAACACTGAAGCTTTCTTT.

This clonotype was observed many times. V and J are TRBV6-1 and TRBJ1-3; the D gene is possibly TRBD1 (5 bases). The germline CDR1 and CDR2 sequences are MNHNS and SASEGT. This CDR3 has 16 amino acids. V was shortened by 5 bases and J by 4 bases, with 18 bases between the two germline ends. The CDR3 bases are TGTGCCAGCAGTATTCAGGGAGAGCTTTCCGGAAACACCATATATTTT. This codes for CASSIQGELSGNTIYF.

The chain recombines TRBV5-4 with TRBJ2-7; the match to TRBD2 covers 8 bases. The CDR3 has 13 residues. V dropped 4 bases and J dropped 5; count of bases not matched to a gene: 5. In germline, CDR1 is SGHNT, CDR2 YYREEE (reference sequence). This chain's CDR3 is CASSLPGGDEQYF. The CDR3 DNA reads TGTGCCAGCAGCCTCCCCGGGGGGGACGAGCAGTACTTC.

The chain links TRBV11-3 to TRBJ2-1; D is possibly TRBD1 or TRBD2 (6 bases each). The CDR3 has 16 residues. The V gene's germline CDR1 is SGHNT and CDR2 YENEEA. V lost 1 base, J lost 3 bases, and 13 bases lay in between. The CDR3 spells CASSLVLGGVYNEQFF. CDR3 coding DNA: TGTGCCAGCAGCTTAGTGTTGGGGGGCGTCTACAATGAGCAGTTCTTC.

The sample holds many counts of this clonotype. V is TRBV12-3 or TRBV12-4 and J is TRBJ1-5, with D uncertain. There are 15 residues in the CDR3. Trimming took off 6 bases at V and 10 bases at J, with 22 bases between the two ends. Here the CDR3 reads CASSIGIYQGNPQHF. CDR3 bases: TGTGCCAGCAGCATCGGGATTTACCAAGGTAATCCCCAGCATTTT.

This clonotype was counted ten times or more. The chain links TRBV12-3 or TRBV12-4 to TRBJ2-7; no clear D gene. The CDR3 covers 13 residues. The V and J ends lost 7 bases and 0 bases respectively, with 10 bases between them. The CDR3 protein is CASKAASSYEQYF. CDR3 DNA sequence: TGTGCCAGCAAGGCAGCCAGCTCCTACGAGCAGTACTTC.

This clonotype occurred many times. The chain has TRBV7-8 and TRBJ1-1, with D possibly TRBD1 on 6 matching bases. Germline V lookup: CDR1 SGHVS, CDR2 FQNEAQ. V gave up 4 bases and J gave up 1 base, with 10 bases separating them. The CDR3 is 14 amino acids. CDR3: CASSSWTENTEAFF. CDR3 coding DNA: TGTGCCAGCAGCTCCTGGACAGAGAACACTGAAGCTTTCTTT.

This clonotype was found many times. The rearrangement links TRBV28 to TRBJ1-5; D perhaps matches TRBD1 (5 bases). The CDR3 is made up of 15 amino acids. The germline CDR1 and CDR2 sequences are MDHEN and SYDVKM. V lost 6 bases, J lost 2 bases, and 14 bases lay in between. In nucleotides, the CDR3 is TGTGCCAGCAGGCCGACGGGACTGGGCAATCAGCCCCAGCATTTT. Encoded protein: CASRPTGLGNQPQHF. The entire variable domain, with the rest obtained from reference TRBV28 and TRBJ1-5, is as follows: DVKVTQSSRYLVKRTGEKVFLECVQDMDHENMFWYRQDPGLGLRLIYFSYDVKMKEKGDIPEGYSVSREKKERFSLILESASTNQTSMYLCASRPTGLGNQPQHFGDGTRLSIL.